The rows below give T cell receptor beta chains drawn from one sample of a study of CD4 T cells in relation to SARS-CoV-2 and coronaviruses. The assay was immunoSEQ multiplex PCR, and TCRdb's table has in-frame clones only and misses some. The sample comprises roughly 25,000 clones, about 82% of which are singletons, and about a fifth rests with the top ten. These receptors have no known antigen. The sequenced material came from CD4+ T cells from PBMCs, cultured in vitro. The receptors here all came from a human donor in good health. Both conserved end residues are part of each CDR3. The order of the fields is D gene, V gene, J gene, CDR3 length, clone size, CDR3 DNA, CDR3 protein. D genes are given only for firm matches. The size entry is marked missing in some rows and otherwise reads once, few, many or a size class.

D: NA
V: TRBV6-5
J: TRBJ2-7
length: 10
size: NA
DNA: TGTGCCAGCAGGGGGCACGAGCAGTACTTC
CDR3: CASRGHEQYF

D: TRBD2
V: TRBV6-2/TRBV6-3
J: TRBJ2-1
length: 18
size: few
DNA: TGTGCCAGCAGTTACCGGGCGGGACTAGCGGGGGGGCGAAATGAGCAGTTCTTC
CDR3: CASSYRAGLAGGRNEQFF

D: NA
V: TRBV30
J: TRBJ1-2
length: 12
size: NA
DNA: TGTGCCTGGAGTGTACTGTCCTATGGCTACACCTTC
CDR3: CAWSVLSYGYTF

D: NA
V: TRBV19
J: TRBJ1-2
length: 15
size: NA
DNA: TGTGCCAGTAGTATCACGGCAGGGGTGTTCGATGGCTACACCTTC
CDR3: CASSITAGVFDGYTF

D: NA
V: TRBV6-1
J: TRBJ2-5
length: 14
size: NA
DNA: TGTGCCAGCAGTGACAGTTCAGAGGTGGAGACCCAGTACTTC
CDR3: CASSDSSEVETQYF

D: TRBD2
V: TRBV29-1
J: TRBJ2-5
length: 14
size: NA
DNA: TGCAGCTTCGGGACTAGCGGGACAAAAGAGACCCAGTACTTC
CDR3: CSFGTSGTKETQYF

D: TRBD1
V: TRBV7-2
J: TRBJ1-2
length: 16
size: once
DNA: TGTGCCAGCAGCTTATTCAGGGGGATAACTAACTATGGCTACACCTTC
CDR3: CASSLFRGITNYGYTF

D: TRBD2
V: TRBV6-5
J: TRBJ2-1
length: 14
size: NA
DNA: TGTGCCAGCAGTTACGGGGGGGCCTACAATGAGCAGTTCTTC
CDR3: CASSYGGAYNEQFF

D: NA
V: TRBV3-1/TRBV3-2
J: TRBJ1-2
length: 15
size: NA
DNA: TGTGCCAGCAGCCAAGGTGGGGTCCAGGCCTATGGCTACACCTTC
CDR3: CASSQGGVQAYGYTF

D: NA
V: TRBV16
J: TRBJ1-3
length: 15
size: NA
DNA: TGTGCCAGCAGCCGAACCAGAGGGAGAGGAAACACCATATATTTT
CDR3: CASSRTRGRGNTIYF

D: NA
V: TRBV19
J: TRBJ2-1
length: 16
size: NA
DNA: TGTGCCAGTAGTCTCGACGGGGGCGTAGTCTACAATGAGCAGTTCTTC
CDR3: CASSLDGGVVYNEQFF

D: NA
V: TRBV28
J: TRBJ2-7
length: 11
size: once
DNA: TGTGCCAGTTTAAGCTCCTACGAGCAGTACTTC
CDR3: CASLSSYEQYF

D: NA
V: TRBV19
J: TRBJ2-1
length: 14
size: NA
DNA: TGTGCCAGTAAGGGCGAAGCGACCTACAATGAGCAGTTCTTC
CDR3: CASKGEATYNEQFF

D: TRBD1
V: TRBV18
J: TRBJ2-7
length: 15
size: NA
DNA: TGTGCCAGCTCACCGTCCGGGACAGGCTCCTACGAGCAGTACTTC
CDR3: CASSPSGTGSYEQYF

D: NA
V: TRBV11-2
J: TRBJ2-7
length: 15
size: NA
DNA: TGTGCCAGCAGCGAAAACCAGGGGCTGACTGGGGAGCAGTACTTC
CDR3: CASSENQGLTGEQYF

D: NA
V: TRBV27
J: TRBJ1-3
length: 12
size: NA
DNA: TGTGCCAGCAGCCCAAATTTGGACACCATATATTTT
CDR3: CASSPNLDTIYF

D: NA
V: TRBV2
J: TRBJ1-1
length: 14
size: NA
DNA: TGTGCCAGCACGGAGATCGCGGGGGCACCGGGGGCTTTCTTT
CDR3: CASTEIAGAPGAFF